This T cell receptor beta chain came from a study of T cells after yellow fever vaccination. The CDR3 length is 14 residues. Trimming took 2 bases from V and 9 from J, leaving 14 bases between them. Germline loops: CDR1 DFQATT, CDR2 SNEGSKA (reference sequence). Via MiXCR, TCRdb re-called the 5' RACE reads, giving one row per CDR3 protein. This table holds 200,000 to 300,000 distinct CDR3 sequences, 13% found once. This clonotype was seen ten or more times. The rearrangement uses TRBV20-1 and TRBJ1-6; possibly TRBD1 for D (6 bases). The clonotype originates from a man aged 25-40 years who received the YFV17D yellow fever vaccine. The sample in question was CD4+ T cells sorted from PBMCs, obtained 45 days after the yellow fever booster vaccination. The DNA for the CDR3 is TGCAGTGCTAGACAACCGGGACAACGTTCACCCCTCCACTTT. It translates to CSARQPGQRSPLHF.